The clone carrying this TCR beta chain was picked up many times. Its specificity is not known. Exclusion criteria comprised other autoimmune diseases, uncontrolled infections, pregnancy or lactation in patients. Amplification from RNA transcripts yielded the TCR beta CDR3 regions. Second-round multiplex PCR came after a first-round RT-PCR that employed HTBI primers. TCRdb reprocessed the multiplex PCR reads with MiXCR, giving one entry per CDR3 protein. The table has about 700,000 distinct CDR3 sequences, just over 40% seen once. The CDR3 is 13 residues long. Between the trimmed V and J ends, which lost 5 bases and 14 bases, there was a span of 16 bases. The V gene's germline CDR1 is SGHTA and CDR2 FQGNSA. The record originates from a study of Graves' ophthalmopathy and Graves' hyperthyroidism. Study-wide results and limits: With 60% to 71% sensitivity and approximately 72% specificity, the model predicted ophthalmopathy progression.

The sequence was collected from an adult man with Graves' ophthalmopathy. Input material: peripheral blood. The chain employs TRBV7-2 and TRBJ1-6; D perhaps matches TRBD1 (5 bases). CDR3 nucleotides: TGTGCCAGCAGCGCCGGGACTGCTTTCTCCCTCCACTTT. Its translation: CASSAGTAFSLHF.